A single sample is the source of the 26 T cell receptor beta chains below, sequenced in a study of cytomegalovirus exposure and HLA in healthy donors. Primers for the PCR totalled 60 Vbeta and 13 Jbeta. Produced via immunoSEQ multiplex PCR; TCRdb's table is partial and in-frame only. The data hold approximately 190,000 clones, with about 85% observed a single time. Sequences were obtained from PBMCs. Receptors were obtained from a boy between 2 and 10 years old in good health and CMV-seronegative.

The CDR3 region is CASSQDRSTDTQYF. The CDR3 region has the DNA TGTGCCAGCAGCCAAGATCGGTCCACAGATACGCAGTATTTT. The chain joins TRBV14 to TRBJ2-3; D is undetermined. Germline values: CDR1 SGHDN, CDR2 FVKESK. V was pared by 0 bases and J by 2 bases, with 6 bases between. The CDR3 sequence is 14 residues long.

The gene calls are TRBV6-5 and TRBJ1-3; D is ambiguous. CDR1 and CDR2 from the germline V gene are MNHEY and SVGAGI. The CDR3 is 15 amino acids. V lost 6 bases and J lost 0, with 12 bases in between. CDR3 nucleotide sequence: TGTGCCAGCAGCCTTACCATACTCTCTGGAAACACCATATATTTT. Protein sequence: CASSLTILSGNTIYF.

There are a few counts of this clone. J is TRBJ1-5 and V is TRBV19, with D tentatively TRBD1 (6 bases). With 4 bases removed from V and 0 bases from J, the gap between germline ends came to 16 bases. Germline V lookup: CDR1 LNHDA, CDR2 SQIVND (reference sequence). The CDR3 is 17 amino acids. The CDR3 coding sequence is TGTGCCAGTAGTACATGGGACACCCGGTATAGCAATCAGCCCCAGCATTTT. Residues: CASSTWDTRYSNQPQHF.

The J gene is TRBJ2-7, the V gene TRBV5-1; TRBD2 is a possible D gene (6 bases). Per the germline V gene, CDR1 is SGHRS and CDR2 is YFSETQ. V lost 2 bases and J 3 bases, leaving 9 bases between the germline ends. The CDR3 has 13 amino acids. The CDR3 coding sequence is TGCGCCAGCAGCTTCCGGACTAACTACGAGCAGTACTTC. It yields the protein CASSFRTNYEQYF. Using reference TRBV5-1 and TRBJ2-7 for the parts outside the CDR3, the full variable domain is KAGVTQTPRYLIKTRGQQVTLSCSPISGHRSVSWYQQTPGQGLQFLFEYFSETQRNKGNFPGRFSGRQFSNSRSEMNVSTLELGDSALYLCASSFRTNYEQYFGPGTRLTVT.

This clone came up once. This rearrangement joins TRBV19 to TRBJ1-1; maybe TRBD1 (6 bases). There are 14 residues in the CDR3. Germline V CDR1 and CDR2: LNHDA, SQIVND (reference sequence). Trimming stripped 3 bases from V and 0 bases from J, with 8 bases between. The CDR3 spells CASSIRDMNTEAFF. The CDR3 DNA follows: TGTGCCAGTAGTATCAGGGACATGAACACTGAAGCTTTCTTT.

This chain joins TRBV10-1 and TRBJ2-5; 12 positions agree with TRBD2. V lost 0 bases to trimming and J lost 1 base; unmatched junction nucleotides: 0. Germline lookup yields CDR1 WNHNN and CDR2 SYGVQD (reference sequence). The CDR3 loop spans 16 amino acids. CDR3 nucleotide sequence: TGCGCCAGCAGTGAGTCGACTAGCGGGGGCCAAGAGACCCAGTACTTC. Translating it yields CASSESTSGGQETQYF.

J is TRBJ1-6 and V is TRBV5-1; D not certain. CDR3 length: 15 residues. V lost 0 bases and J lost 7, with 11 bases in between. CDR1 is SGHRS, CDR2 YFSETQ, per germline. The CDR3 is CASSLDARTNSPLHF. The DNA for the CDR3 is TGCGCCAGCAGCTTGGATGCCAGAACCAATTCACCCCTCCACTTT.

The chain employs TRBV27 and TRBJ2-5; tentatively, D is TRBD2 (6 bases). Germline V gene sequence: CDR1 MNHEY, CDR2 SMNVEV (reference sequence). V lost 6 bases, J lost 5 bases, and 13 bases lay in between. The length of the CDR3 is 13 residues. CDR3 amino acids: CASRGREEETQYF. CDR3 DNA sequence: TGTGCCAGCAGGGGCAGGGAGGAGGAGACCCAGTACTTC.

The chain links TRBV27 to TRBJ1-6, with D possibly matching TRBD1 (5 bases). Germline CDR1 and CDR2: MNHEY and SMNVEV (reference sequence). The V end lost 4 bases, the J end lost 7 bases, and 20 bases lay between the germline ends. The CDR3 contains 17 residues. In nucleotides, the CDR3 is TGTGCCAGCAGTTATATCTTCCTGGGGCAGGAAAATTCACCCCTCCACTTT. It encodes CASSYIFLGQENSPLHF.

V gene TRBV7-9 combines with J gene TRBJ1-3; D ambiguous. The V gene's germline CDR1 is SEHNR and CDR2 FQNEAQ (reference sequence). CDR3 size: 14 residues. The ends were cut back, 2 bases at V and 0 bases at J, with 5 bases in the middle. CDR3 loop: CASSLSSSGNTIYF. The CDR3 DNA is TGTGCCAGCAGCTTATCCAGCTCTGGAAACACCATATATTTT.

The chain uses TRBV28 and TRBJ2-7; 13 nucleotides match TRBD2. Germline values: CDR1 MDHEN, CDR2 SYDVKM. CDR3 size: 15 residues. The V gene end was trimmed by 6 bases and the J gene end by 6 bases; junction bases not matched to a gene: 8. The CDR3 DNA follows: TGTGCCAGCAGCGAATCCGGGACTAGCGGGATCGAGCAGTACTTC. It codes for CASSESGTSGIEQYF.

CDR3 sequence: CTSDFQETQYF. For the CDR3, the DNA is TGCACCAGCGACTTCCAAGAGACCCAGTACTTC. The V call is TRBV1, the J call TRBJ2-5; TRBD2 reflects the table's D call only, with no check against the DNA. TRBV1 is a pseudogene locus. The CDR3 consists of 11 residues.

This clone was seen just once. The rearrangement uses TRBV30 and TRBJ2-3; 14 bases match TRBD2. This CDR3 spans 17 amino acids. J lost 7 bases, V lost 0 bases, and 9 bases had no gene match. Germline V gives CDR1 GTSNPN, CDR2 SVGIG (reference sequence). The CDR3 spells CAWSVAGTSGSTYTQYF. The CDR3 DNA is TGTGCCTGGAGTGTGGCCGGGACTAGCGGGAGTACATATACGCAGTATTTT.

The chain employs TRBV2 and TRBJ2-1; tentative D call: TRBD2 (6 bases). Trimming cost V 3 bases and J 6 bases, with 18 bases left between them. Germline V gene sequence: CDR1 SNHLY, CDR2 FYNNEI. The length of the CDR3 is 16 residues. The chain's CDR3 is CASSEIGGSLSNEQFF. CDR3 DNA: TGTGCCAGCAGTGAGATCGGGGGTTCCCTTTCCAATGAGCAGTTCTTC.

The chain links TRBV7-3 to TRBJ2-7, with 7 nucleotides matching TRBD1. Germline V lookup: CDR1 SGHTA, CDR2 FQGTGA. V lost 2 bases and J lost 6; bases outside the gene matches: 10. The CDR3 spans 15 residues. The CDR3 loop is CASSLGQGGTGEQYF. CDR3 DNA sequence: TGTGCCAGCAGCTTAGGTCAAGGGGGCACAGGCGAGCAGTACTTC.

V is TRBV6-5 and J is TRBJ2-7, with D perhaps matching TRBD1 (6 bases). The CDR3 runs to 15 residues. V lost 6 bases and J lost 0, with 15 bases in between. CDR1 is MNHEY and CDR2 is SVGAGI in the germline V gene. CDR3 nucleotide sequence: TGTGCCAGCAGCGAACAGGGTGAAGGCTCCTACGAGCAGTACTTC. It is translated as CASSEQGEGSYEQYF.

This rearrangement joins TRBV7-2 to TRBJ1-2, with no clear D. CDR1 is SGHTA, CDR2 FQGNSA, per germline. The length of the CDR3 is 14 residues. V dropped 1 base and J dropped 0 bases, with 6 bases sitting between them. CDR3 amino acids: CASSLGPANYGYTF. In nucleotides, the CDR3 is TGTGCCAGCAGCTTAGGTCCCGCTAACTATGGCTACACCTTC.

The chain uses TRBV5-4 and TRBJ2-3, with 7 bases identical to TRBD2. CDR1 and CDR2 from the germline V gene are SGHNT and YYREEE (reference sequence). V trimming: 3 bases; J trimming: 2 bases; junction bases outside the gene matches: 3. The CDR3 length is 14 residues. The CDR3 bases are TGTGCCAGCAGCTCAAGGGACTACACAGATACGCAGTATTTT. The encoded protein is CASSSRDYTDTQYF.

The chain carries TRBV4-1 and TRBJ2-5, with D uncertain. Germline V gives CDR1 MGHRA, CDR2 YSYEKL. The CDR3 loop spans 16 amino acids. V gave up 1 base and J gave up 3 bases, with 15 bases separating them. The DNA for the CDR3 is TGCGCCAGCAGCCAAGCCTTTCCAGGTTGGGAAGAGACCCAGTACTTC. This translates into CASSQAFPGWEETQYF.

The genes are TRBV14 and TRBJ1-3; D is possibly TRBD1 (5 bases). Trimming took 1 base from V and 0 from J, leaving 10 bases between them. CDR1 and CDR2 (germline): SGHDN, FVKESK. The CDR3 is 16 residues long. The CDR3 here is CASSQVWGSSGNTIYF. The CDR3 DNA reads as TGTGCCAGCAGCCAAGTATGGGGCTCCTCTGGAAACACCATATATTTT.

V usage is TRBV5-4 and J usage is TRBJ1-5, with D perhaps TRBD1 (5 bases). V was shortened by 2 bases and J by 11 bases, with 14 bases between the two germline ends. CDR1 and CDR2 (germline): SGHNT, YYREEE (reference sequence). The CDR3 runs 13 residues. Here the CDR3 DNA reads TGTGCCAGCAGCTTCCAAGGGGCCACGACCCAGCATTTT. Amino acid sequence: CASSFQGATTQHF.

V is TRBV6-1 and J is TRBJ2-3, with D tentatively TRBD2 (6 bases). This CDR3 region has 13 residues. In germline, CDR1 is MNHNS, CDR2 SASEGT. V dropped 10 bases and J dropped 0 bases, with 11 bases sitting between them. The CDR3 region is CANKRASTDTQYF. CDR3 in DNA: TGTGCCAACAAGCGGGCCAGCACAGATACGCAGTATTTT.

The chain is built from TRBV5-4 and TRBJ1-1, with D perhaps TRBD1 (6 bases). The V gene's germline CDR1 is SGHNT and CDR2 YYREEE (reference sequence). CDR3 length: 15 residues. V was cut by 0 bases and J by 5 bases, with 14 bases left in between. The CDR3 region is CASSLDGGQGTEAFF. In DNA form, the CDR3 reads TGTGCCAGCAGCTTGGACGGGGGGCAGGGTACTGAAGCTTTCTTT.

With regard to this clone: Germline and junction disagree at one end, which may indicate a read error. Other DNA sequences in this specimen translate into the identical CDR3. The J gene is TRBJ1-2, the V gene TRBV6-1, with D possibly being TRBD1 (5 bases). Looked up from germline, CDR1 is MNHNS and CDR2 is SASEGT. The length of the CDR3 is 13 residues. CDR3 nucleotides: TGTGCCAGCAGTGACGGGGGGAACTATGGCTACACCTTT. As protein: CASSDGGNYGYTF.

V and J are TRBV5-4 and TRBJ1-4, with 8 bases matching TRBD1. The germline V gene has CDR1 SGHNT and CDR2 YYREEE (reference sequence). The CDR3 sequence is 14 residues long. The J segment lost 8 bases and the V segment lost 4 bases, leaving 7 bases of the junction unmatched. The CDR3 is CASSAQGASEKLFF. CDR3 DNA: TGTGCCAGCAGCGCTCAGGGGGCGAGCGAAAAACTGTTTTTT.

The genes are TRBV7-6 and TRBJ2-1, with 8 bases that match TRBD2. CDR3 length: 15 residues. J lost 3 bases, V lost 5 bases, and 6 bases had no gene match. Germline loops: CDR1 SGHVS, CDR2 FNYEAQ. CDR3 protein: CASSNLAGSYNEQFF. CDR3 sequence (DNA): TGTGCCAGCAGCAACTTAGCGGGGAGCTACAATGAGCAGTTCTTC. The full variable domain, in which reference TRBV7-6 and TRBJ2-1 provide the parts outside the CDR3, is GAGVSQSPRYKVTKRGQDVALRCDPISGHVSLYWYRQALGQGPEFLTYFNYEAQQDKSGLPNDRFSAERPEGSISTLTIQRTEQRDSAMYRCASSNLAGSYNEQFFGPGTRLTVL.